The 6 T cell receptor beta chains below all came from one sample that was sequenced in a study of T cell changes during pregnancy in multiple sclerosis. Measured with immunoSEQ multiplex PCR; TCRdb has only the in-frame clones, and not every one. The sample has approximately 130,000 clones, roughly 97% seen once; the top ten hold roughly 0.45%. Specimen: peripheral blood, collected after pregnancy. The receptor source for this set is a female donor with multiple sclerosis, enrolled in a pregnancy study.

This chain uses TRBV28 with TRBJ2-1; tentative D call: TRBD2 (5 bases). Looked up from germline, CDR1 is MDHEN and CDR2 is SYDVKM. CDR3 length: 15 residues. Trimming removed 7 bases at V and 6 bases at J, with 19 bases between. The CDR3 coding sequence is TGTGCCAGCATTCCCCGGAAGGTAGCGCGCAATGAGCAGTTCTTC. This sequence encodes CASIPRKVARNEQFF.

The chain links TRBV5-1 to TRBJ2-3; D possibly corresponds to TRBD2 (5 bases). The CDR3 has 15 amino acids. Trimming stripped 2 bases from V and 1 base from J, with 11 bases between. Germline V lookup: CDR1 SGHRS, CDR2 YFSETQ. The CDR3 region has the DNA TGCGCCAGCAGCTTAGAGGGAATCCGCACAGATACGCAGTATTTT. It is translated as CASSLEGIRTDTQYF.

V gene TRBV15 combines with J gene TRBJ2-5; 7 bases agree with TRBD1. Trimming at V came to 3 bases and at J to 4 bases, leaving 5 bases not matched to a gene. The CDR3 loop spans 14 amino acids. CDR1 and CDR2 (germline): LNHNV, YYDKDF (reference sequence). The DNA for the CDR3 is TGTGCCACCAGCAGGAGGGGGCGCGGAGAGACCCAGTACTTC. This codes for CATSRRGRGETQYF.

The chain recombines TRBV9 with TRBJ1-3; TRBD1 aligns across 7 bases. The length of the CDR3 is 18 residues. Germline CDR1 is SGDLS and CDR2 is YYNGEE. V lost 0 bases and J lost 1; bases outside the gene matches: 10. CDR3 nucleotides: TGTGCCAGCAGCGTAGCCCCGAGACCGACAGGGTCTGGAAACACCATATATTTT. It specifies CASSVAPRPTGSGNTIYF.

The CDR3 loop is CASSLDRRDRRLASTDTQYF. CDR3 sequence (DNA): TGTGCCAGCAGTTTAGACCGTCGGGACAGGAGACTAGCCAGCACAGATACGCAGTATTTT. This chain joins TRBV27 and TRBJ2-3, with a tentative D call TRBD1 (8 bases). The V end lost 2 bases, the J end lost 0 bases, and 24 bases lay between the germline ends. The CDR3 consists of 20 residues. Germline V CDR1 and CDR2: MNHEY, SMNVEV (reference sequence).

This clone has only one observation. This rearrangement joins TRBV7-9 to TRBJ2-7, with 8 bases lining up with TRBD2. Germline CDR1 is SEHNR and CDR2 is FQNEAQ (reference sequence). J gave up 1 base and V 5 bases, and 4 bases lay outside the gene matches. This CDR3 region has 14 residues. CDR3: CASSPLAVSYEQYF. The CDR3 nucleotides are TGTGCCAGCAGCCCACTAGCGGTTTCCTACGAGCAGTACTTC. Full variable domain (missing parts from reference TRBV7-9 and TRBJ2-7): DTGVSQNPRHKITKRGQNVTFRCDPISEHNRLYWYRQTLGQGPEFLTYFQNEAQLEKSRLLSDRFSAERPKGSFSTLEIQRTEQGDSAMYLCASSPLAVSYEQYFGPGTRLTVT.